This TCR beta chain was sequenced in a study of T-cell memory formation after mild COVID-19. The CDR3 runs to 13 residues. The V end lost 0 bases, the J end lost 8 bases, and 10 bases lay between the germline ends. Germline CDR1 and CDR2: SGHAT and FQNNGV. TCRdb processed the 5' RACE reads anew with MiXCR; each CDR3 protein has one entry. This sample carries 150,000 to 200,000 distinct CDR3 sequences, roughly 11% of them seen once, and the ten largest clones take 3.5% to 4%. This clonotype was sampled from a man between 18 and 35 years old who had mild COVID-19 (a few samples of this study predate the infection). Cell type and time point are not known. The specimen sequenced was PBMCs or a T cell subset sorted from them (not recorded which). The chain combines TRBV11-2 with TRBJ1-2; D unresolved. The CDR3 DNA follows: TGTGCCAGCAGCTTAGACAGCCCACGGGGCTACACCTTC. This codes for CASSLDSPRGYTF.